This entry features one TCR beta chain sequence. TCRdb reprocessed the RACE reads via MiXCR and lists one record per CDR3 protein. This sample yields 95,000 to 150,000 distinct CDR3 sequences, of which 11% are seen a single time; under 2.5% belongs to the top ten. This sample stems from a study of human T cells and chemical hapten exposure. The ends were cut back, 2 bases at V and 2 bases at J, with 13 bases in the middle. Germline CDR1 and CDR2: MNHEY and SMNVEV (reference sequence). There are 16 residues in the CDR3. Time point noted: patch test 3, about 24 weeks after DPC sensitization. Regarding treatment: therapeutic diphenylcyclopropenone sensitization with weekly scalp DPC. Those who donated were patients with alopecia, 18 to 70 years of age, and suitable for DPC.

V usage is TRBV27 and J usage is TRBJ1-3; the D gene is possibly TRBD1 (6 bases). The sequencing used whole blood, collected in connection with sensitization to the hapten diphenylcyclopropenone (DPC). This clonotype was sampled from a woman between 45 and 65 years old with alopecia areata. Some clones in this sample may be carry-over from other donors' samples. CDR3 loop: CASSLSGRGTGNTIYF. In nucleotides, the CDR3 is TGTGCCAGCAGTTTAAGTGGCAGGGGAACTGGAAACACCATATATTTT.